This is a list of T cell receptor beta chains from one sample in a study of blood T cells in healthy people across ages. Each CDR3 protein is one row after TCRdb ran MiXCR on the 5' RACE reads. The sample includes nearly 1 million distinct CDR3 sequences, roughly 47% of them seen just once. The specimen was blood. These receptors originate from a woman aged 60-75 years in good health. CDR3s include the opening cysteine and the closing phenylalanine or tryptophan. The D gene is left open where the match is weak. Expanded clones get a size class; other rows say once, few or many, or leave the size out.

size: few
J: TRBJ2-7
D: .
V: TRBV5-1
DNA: TGCGCCAGCAGGCTGGCCAGGGCCTACGAGCAGTACTTC
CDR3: CASRLARAYEQYF

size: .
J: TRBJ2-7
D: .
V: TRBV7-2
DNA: TGTGCCAGCAGCCTCACCGCGGGCCGTCAGAACGAGCAGTACTTC
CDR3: CASSLTAGRQNEQYF

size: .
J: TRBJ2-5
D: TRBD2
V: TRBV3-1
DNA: TGTGCCAGCAGCCTAAGAAAGAGCGGGAGGGGCTCCCAAGAGACCCAGTACTTC
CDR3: CASSLRKSGRGSQETQYF

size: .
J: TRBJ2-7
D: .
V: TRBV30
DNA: TGTGCCTGGAGGCGTCAGGGGGGGTCCATCTACGAGCAGTACTTC
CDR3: CAWRRQGGSIYEQYF

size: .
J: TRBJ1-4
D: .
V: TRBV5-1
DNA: TGCGCCAGCAGCAGTTCCTCGGATCGTCCCGCATGGGAACTGTTTTTT
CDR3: CASSSSSDRPAWELFF

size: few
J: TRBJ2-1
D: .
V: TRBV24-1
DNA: TGTGCCACCAGTGATCCCACAGGGTTCAATGAGCAGTTCTTC
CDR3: CATSDPTGFNEQFF

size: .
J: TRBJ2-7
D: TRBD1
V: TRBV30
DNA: TGTGCCTGGAGTCAGGGGGCTTACGAGCAGTACTTC
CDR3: CAWSQGAYEQYF

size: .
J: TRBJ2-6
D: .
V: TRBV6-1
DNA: TGTGCCAGCAGCCAAAGCCGCTCTGGGGCCAACGTCCTGACTTTC
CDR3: CASSQSRSGANVLTF

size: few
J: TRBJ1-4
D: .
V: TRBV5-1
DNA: TGCGCCAGCAGCTTGACCAGCGGAATTAATGAAAAACTGTTTTTT
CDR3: CASSLTSGINEKLFF

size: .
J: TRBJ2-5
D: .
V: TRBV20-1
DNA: TGCAGTGCTATTACTCTTGTTCAAGAGACCCAGTACTTC
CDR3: CSAITLVQETQYF

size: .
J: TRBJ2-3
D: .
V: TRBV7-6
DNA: TGTACCAGCAGCTTCGGGCAGATACTCACAGATACGCAGTATTTT
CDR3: CTSSFGQILTDTQYF

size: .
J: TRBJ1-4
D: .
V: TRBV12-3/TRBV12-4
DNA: TGTGCCAGCAGTTTAGCGCGATGGGGCGGTGGAGAAAAACTGTTTTTT
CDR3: CASSLARWGGGEKLFF

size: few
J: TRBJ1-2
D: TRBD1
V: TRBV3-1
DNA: TGTGCCAGCAGCCCCCGACAGGGGCACTATGGCTACACCTTC
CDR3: CASSPRQGHYGYTF

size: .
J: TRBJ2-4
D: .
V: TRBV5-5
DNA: TGTGCCAGCAGCTTTAGACCAAACATTCAGTACTTC
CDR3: CASSFRPNIQYF

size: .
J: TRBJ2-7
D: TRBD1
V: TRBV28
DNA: TGTGCCAGCACCCCGGGACAGGGAAACTACAATGAGCAGTACTTC
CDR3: CASTPGQGNYNEQYF

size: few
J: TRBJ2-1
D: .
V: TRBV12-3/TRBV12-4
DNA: TGTGCCAGCAGTTTAGGACTACACAATGAGCAGTTCTTC
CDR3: CASSLGLHNEQFF

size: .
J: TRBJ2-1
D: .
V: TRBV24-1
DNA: TGTGCCACCAGTGATTTTCGACAGAACAATGAGCAGTTCTTC
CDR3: CATSDFRQNNEQFF

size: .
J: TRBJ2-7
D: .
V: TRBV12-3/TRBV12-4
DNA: TGTGCCAGCAGTGCAGTCGGAACAGTCTACGAGCAGTACTTC
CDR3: CASSAVGTVYEQYF

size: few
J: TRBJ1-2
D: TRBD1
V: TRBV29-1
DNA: TGCAGCGCCCCGGGACAGGGTAGAGGCTACACCTTC
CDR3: CSAPGQGRGYTF

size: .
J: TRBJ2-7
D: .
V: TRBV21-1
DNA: TGTGCCAGCAGTAGGGGGGCCTTGGGCGAGCAGTACTTC
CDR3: CASSRGALGEQYF

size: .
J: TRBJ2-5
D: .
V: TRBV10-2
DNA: TGCGCCAGCAGTGAATTAGGGGAGATCCAAGAGACCCAGTACTTC
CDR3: CASSELGEIQETQYF

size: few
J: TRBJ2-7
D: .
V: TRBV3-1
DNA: TGTGCCAGCAGCCGGGAGCGTTTCTCCTACGAGCAGTACTTC
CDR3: CASSRERFSYEQYF

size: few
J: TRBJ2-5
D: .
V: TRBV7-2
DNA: TGTGCCAGCAGCTTTTTCGGGCCGGAGACCCAGTACTTC
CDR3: CASSFFGPETQYF

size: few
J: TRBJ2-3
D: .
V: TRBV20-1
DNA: TGCAGTGCTAGGGGTAGGGCGGGTGGAAACAGAGATACGCAGTATTTT
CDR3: CSARGRAGGNRDTQYF

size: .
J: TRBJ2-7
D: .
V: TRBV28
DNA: TGTGCCAGCAGTTTCCCAGGTGGAGCCTGGGAGCAGTACTTC
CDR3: CASSFPGGAWEQYF

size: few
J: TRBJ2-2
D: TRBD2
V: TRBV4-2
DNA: TGTGCCAGCAGCCAAGAATCCCCGGGAGGGCATGTCGGGGAGCTGTTTTTT
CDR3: CASSQESPGGHVGELFF

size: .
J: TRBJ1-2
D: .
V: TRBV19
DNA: TGTGCCAGTAGTACTCGCGGGACTAACTATGGCTACACCTTC
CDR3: CASSTRGTNYGYTF

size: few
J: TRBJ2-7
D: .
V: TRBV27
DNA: TGTGCCAGCACCCACGGCGGGCTCTCCGAAAAGACGGAGCAGTACTTC
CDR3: CASTHGGLSEKTEQYF

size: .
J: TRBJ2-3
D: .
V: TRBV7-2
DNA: TGTGCCAGCACCCGGTACACGGTTCTACCCACAGATACGCAGTATTTT
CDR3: CASTRYTVLPTDTQYF

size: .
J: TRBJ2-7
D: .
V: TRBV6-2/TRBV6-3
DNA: TGTGCCAGCAGTAACCGAGGGGGGGTGGCCTACGAGCAGTACTTC
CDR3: CASSNRGGVAYEQYF

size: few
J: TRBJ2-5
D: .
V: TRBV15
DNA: TGTGCCACCAGCAGAGATGGGTCTTGGAAAGAGACCCAGTACTTC
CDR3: CATSRDGSWKETQYF

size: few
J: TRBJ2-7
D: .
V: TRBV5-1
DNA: TGCGCCAGCAGCCATGGGGACGGCGCCTACGAGCAGTACTTC
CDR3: CASSHGDGAYEQYF

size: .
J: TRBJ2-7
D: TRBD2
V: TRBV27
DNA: TGTGCCAGCAGTCCCATAGGACTAGCGGGAGATTACGAGCAGTACTTC
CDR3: CASSPIGLAGDYEQYF

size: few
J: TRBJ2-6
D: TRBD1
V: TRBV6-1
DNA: TGTGCCAGCAGAGACGGGACAGGGCTCTCTGGGGCCAACGTCCTGACTTTC
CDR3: CASRDGTGLSGANVLTF

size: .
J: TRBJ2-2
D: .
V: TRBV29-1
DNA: TGCAGCGTTTGGGAGGTTTACGGGGAGCTGTTTTTT
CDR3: CSVWEVYGELFF

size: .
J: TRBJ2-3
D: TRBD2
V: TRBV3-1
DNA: TGTGCCAGCAGCCAAGATGCGGGAGCCCCCACAGATACGCAGTATTTT
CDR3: CASSQDAGAPTDTQYF

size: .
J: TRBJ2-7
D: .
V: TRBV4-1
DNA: TGCGCCAGCAGCCAAGCGCCCGGACAGGGAGGGAACGAGCAGTACTTC
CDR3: CASSQAPGQGGNEQYF

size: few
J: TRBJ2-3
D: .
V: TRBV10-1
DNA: TGCGCCAGCAGTGGGGGACTTCTACGGGGTACGCAGTATTTT
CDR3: CASSGGLLRGTQYF

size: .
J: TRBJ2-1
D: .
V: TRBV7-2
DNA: TGTGCCAGCAGCTTACGGGCGGGAAGCTCCTACAATGAGCACTTCTTC
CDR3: CASSLRAGSSYNEHFF

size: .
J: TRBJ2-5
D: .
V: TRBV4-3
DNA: TGCGCCAGCAGCCCTGGGGGCACTCCTTGGCAGTACTTC
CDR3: CASSPGGTPWQYF

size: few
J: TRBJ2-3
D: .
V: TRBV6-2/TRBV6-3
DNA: TGTGCCAGCAGTTACTTTAGCACAGATACGCAGTATTTT
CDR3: CASSYFSTDTQYF

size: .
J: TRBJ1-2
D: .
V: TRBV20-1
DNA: TGCAGTGCTCCCAGGGGAGAGTATGGCTACACCTTC
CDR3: CSAPRGEYGYTF

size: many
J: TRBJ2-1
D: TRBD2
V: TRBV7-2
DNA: TGTGCCAGCAGCCGGAGGGGCCGGGCGGGAGACAATGAGCAGTTCTTC
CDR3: CASSRRGRAGDNEQFF

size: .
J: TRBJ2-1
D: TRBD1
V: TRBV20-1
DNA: TGCAGTGCTACTAGGACAGGGGGCGCGTACAATGGGCAGTTCTTC
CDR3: CSATRTGGAYNGQFF

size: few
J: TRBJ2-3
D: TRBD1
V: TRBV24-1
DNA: TGTGCCACCAGTGAGCTGACAGGGTCTCGGACAGATACGCAGTATTTT
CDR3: CATSELTGSRTDTQYF

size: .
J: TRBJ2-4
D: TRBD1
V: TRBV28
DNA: TGTGCCAGCAGTTTATTCGGCCGCTCCGGGACAGCGAACATTCAGTACTTC
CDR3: CASSLFGRSGTANIQYF

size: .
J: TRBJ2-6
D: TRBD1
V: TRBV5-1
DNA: TGCGCCAGCAGCTTGACAGGGACAGCTGGGGCCAACGTCCTGACTTTC
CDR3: CASSLTGTAGANVLTF

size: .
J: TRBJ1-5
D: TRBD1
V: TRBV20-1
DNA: TGCAGTGCTCCCCGCCACCGGGACAGGGGAGGGCAGCCCCAGCATTTT
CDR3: CSAPRHRDRGGQPQHF

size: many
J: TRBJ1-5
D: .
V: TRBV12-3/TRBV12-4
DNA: TGTGCCAGCCAGGGGTATAGCAATCAGCCCCAGCATTTT
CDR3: CASQGYSNQPQHF

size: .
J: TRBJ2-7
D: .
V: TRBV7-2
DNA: TGTGCCAGCAGCTTAGGAGGGTCCCGCACCTACGAGCAGTACTTC
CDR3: CASSLGGSRTYEQYF